Shown below are 25 T cell receptor beta chains from a single sample sequenced in a study of cytomegalovirus exposure and HLA in healthy donors. TCRdb keeps only in-frame clones here, not all; method: immunoSEQ multiplex PCR. Of around 220,000 clones listed, 75% to 90% are singletons. Sequencing used PBMCs. The receptors here all came from a woman aged 30 to 39 in good health and CMV-seropositive.

The chain is built from TRBV6-1 and TRBJ2-1; D uncertain. The CDR3 has 15 amino acids. Germline V gene lookup returns CDR1 MNHNS and CDR2 SASEGT. Trimming pared 0 bases from V and 2 bases from J, leaving 8 bases between. As DNA, the CDR3 is TGTGCCAGCAGTGAAGCCGGCAAAACCTACAATGAGCAGTTCTTC. Protein sequence: CASSEAGKTYNEQFF.

The V gene is TRBV5-4, the J gene TRBJ2-7, with a possible D match to TRBD1 (6 bases). The germline V and J ends were trimmed by 3 bases and 3 bases, with 13 bases remaining between them. CDR3 length equals 14 residues. Germline lookup yields CDR1 SGHNT and CDR2 YYREEE (reference sequence). CDR3 DNA: TGTGCCAGCAGCTCACAGGGCTTATTCTACGAGCAGTACTTC. This codes for CASSSQGLFYEQYF.

The J gene is TRBJ1-2, the V gene TRBV10-3; D may be TRBD1 (5 bases). Germline V gene lookup returns CDR1 ENHRY and CDR2 SYGVKD. Trimming shortened V by 6 bases and J by 3 bases, and 11 bases separated the two germline ends. The CDR3 runs 13 residues. CDR3 sequence: CAIRTDSDYGYTF. DNA of the CDR3: TGTGCCATCAGAACCGACAGTGACTATGGCTACACCTTC.

The chain is built from TRBV7-2 and TRBJ2-3; D unresolved. Trimming pared 3 bases from V and 2 bases from J, leaving 6 bases between. The CDR3 length is 13 residues. Germline V gene lookup returns CDR1 SGHTA and CDR2 FQGNSA. CDR3 nucleotides: TGTGCCAGCAGCTTCGACCACACAGATACGCAGTATTTT. This codes for CASSFDHTDTQYF.

This clone was recorded only once. V is TRBV6-1 and J is TRBJ1-3; 7 bases match TRBD1. The germline V gene has CDR1 MNHNS and CDR2 SASEGT. This CDR3 is built from 13 residues. V was clipped by 10 bases and J by 8 bases; unmatched bases: 11. CDR3 bases: TGTGCCACCAATATCCGGACAGGAGACACCATATATTTT. Its translation: CATNIRTGDTIYF.

This sequence joins TRBV30 and TRBJ1-2; no definite D call. This CDR3 has 11 residues. Trimming left V 5 bases short and J 7 bases short, with 11 bases between. CDR1 is GTSNPN and CDR2 is SVGIG in the germline V gene (reference sequence). The CDR3 region is CAWLFSGGYTF. The CDR3 nucleotides are TGTGCCTGGCTGTTTTCTGGTGGCTACACCTTC.

This chain links TRBV5-1 with TRBJ2-5; TRBD2 matches at 10 bases. The CDR3 runs 15 residues. J gave up 4 bases and V 0 bases, and 3 bases lay outside the gene matches. Germline V gene data show CDR1 as SGHRS and CDR2 as YFSETQ. In DNA form, the CDR3 reads TGCGCCAGCAGCTTGGGAGGACTAGCGGTAGAGACCCAGTACTTC. Protein: CASSLGGLAVETQYF.

This sequence joins TRBV19 and TRBJ1-2; 8 nucleotides agree with TRBD1. Germline V gene data show CDR1 as LNHDA and CDR2 as SQIVND (reference sequence). Trimming removed 5 bases from V and 7 bases from J; junction bases left unmatched: 12. This CDR3 region has 15 residues. Here the CDR3 reads CASSFRPETGVGYTF. The CDR3 DNA reads as TGTGCCAGTAGTTTTCGCCCAGAGACAGGGGTTGGCTACACCTTC.

This chain connects TRBV4-1 to TRBJ1-4; D perhaps matches TRBD1 (5 bases). V was cut by 1 base and J by 6 bases, with 12 bases left in between. The CDR3 spans 15 residues. The germline V gene has CDR1 MGHRA and CDR2 YSYEKL. The DNA for the CDR3 is TGCGCCAGCAGCCAAGTGCGGGCGGGACATGAAAAACTGTTTTTT. Protein product: CASSQVRAGHEKLFF.

This clone came up once. The chain employs TRBV18 and TRBJ2-2, with 12 positions matching TRBD2. The CDR3 has 17 residues. The V gene end was trimmed by 1 base and the J gene end by 3 bases; junction bases not matched to a gene: 3. Germline-derived CDR1 and CDR2 are KGHSH and LQKENI. DNA for the CDR3: TGTGCCAGCTCACCACAGACTAGCGGGAGCTACACCGGGGAGCTGTTTTTT. Amino acids: CASSPQTSGSYTGELFF.

V usage is TRBV27 and J usage is TRBJ2-1; 7 bases match TRBD1. This CDR3 contains 15 residues. V was clipped by 2 bases and J by 2 bases; unmatched bases: 3. Germline V gives CDR1 MNHEY, CDR2 SMNVEV (reference sequence). CDR3 loop: CASSLRDSPYNEQFF. CDR3 in DNA: TGTGCCAGCAGTTTAAGGGACAGCCCCTACAATGAGCAGTTCTTC.

The V gene is TRBV28, the J gene TRBJ2-7; tentatively, D is TRBD2 (5 bases). Germline CDR1 reads MDHEN; CDR2 reads SYDVKM. CDR3 size: 13 residues. V lost 6 bases and J lost 4, with 13 bases in between. The CDR3 is CASSRTGWYEQYF. DNA for the CDR3: TGTGCCAGCAGCCGGACTGGGTGGTACGAGCAGTACTTC.

Concerning this clone: Other nucleotide sequences from this sample produce the same CDR3. This chain uses TRBV5-4 with TRBJ2-7, with TRBD1 as a possible D gene (6 bases). This CDR3 comprises 12 residues. Germline V gene lookup returns CDR1 SGHNT and CDR2 YYREEE (reference sequence). Trimming cost V 2 bases and J 4 bases, with 7 bases left between them. DNA of the CDR3: TGTGCCAGCAGCTTAACAGGGTACGAGCAGTACTTC. It specifies CASSLTGYEQYF.

The chain combines TRBV30 with TRBJ2-3, with D possibly matching TRBD1 (8 bases). Trimming removed 0 bases at V and 9 bases at J, with 10 bases between. Per germline, CDR1 GTSNPN and CDR2 SVGIG (reference sequence). The CDR3 spans 12 residues. The CDR3 nucleotides are TGTGCCTGGAGTGTACAGGGGGGGACGCAGTATTTT. Amino acids: CAWSVQGGTQYF.

V usage is TRBV19 and J usage is TRBJ2-7; D gene ambiguous. The V end was cut by 4 bases, the J end by 4 bases, with 17 bases between. The CDR3 runs 15 residues. Germline CDR1 and CDR2: LNHDA and SQIVND (reference sequence). The CDR3 loop is CASSRSMGGSYEQYF. Here the CDR3 DNA reads TGTGCCAGTAGTAGGTCGATGGGTGGGTCATACGAGCAGTACTTC.

The V gene is TRBV19, the J gene TRBJ1-2, with 7 nucleotides matching TRBD1. With 1 base clipped from V and 6 bases from J, the junction kept 5 bases outside the gene matches. CDR1 and CDR2 (germline): LNHDA, SQIVND (reference sequence). The CDR3 is made up of 14 amino acids. The CDR3 here is CASSIVGTAHGYTF. The CDR3 DNA reads TGTGCCAGTAGTATAGTCGGGACAGCGCATGGCTACACCTTC.

The rearrangement links TRBV5-6 to TRBJ2-7, with D possibly matching TRBD2 (6 bases). The V gene's germline CDR1 is SGHDT and CDR2 YYEEEE. The CDR3 has 11 amino acids. Trimming cost V 4 bases and J 4 bases, with 6 bases left between them. The CDR3 DNA reads TGTGCCAGCAGCCGGGAGTACGAGCAGTACTTC. Translation gives CASSREYEQYF.

The sample holds many counts of this clone. In nucleotides, the CDR3 is TGTGCCTGGAGTGAACCGGGACAGCTGAACACTGAAGCTTTCTTT. Translated, it gives CAWSEPGQLNTEAFF. The genes are TRBV30 and TRBJ1-1; 7 positions agree with TRBD1. Germline V gene lookup returns CDR1 GTSNPN and CDR2 SVGIG (reference sequence). The CDR3 totals 15 residues. The V gene end was trimmed by 1 base and the J gene end by 0 bases; junction bases not matched to a gene: 5.

This chain connects TRBV29-1 to TRBJ2-5; maybe TRBD2 (7 bases). V shed 2 bases and J shed 4 bases, with 11 bases lying between them. The CDR3 runs to 13 residues. Germline V gives CDR1 SQVTM, CDR2 ANQGSEA. CDR3 coding DNA: TGCAGCGTTGAATGGGGGGGCCGAGAGACCCAGTACTTC. Encoded protein: CSVEWGGRETQYF.

The chain has TRBV4-3 and TRBJ1-2; the match to TRBD1 covers 11 bases. The CDR3 is 16 amino acids. The ends lost 3 bases at V and 8 bases at J; junction bases unmatched: 11. Germline CDR1 and CDR2: LGHNA and YSLEER. CDR3 in amino acids: CASSQDRGPQTGGYTF. Here the CDR3 DNA reads TGCGCCAGCAGCCAGGACAGGGGGCCTCAAACTGGGGGCTACACCTTC.

In this sample, this clone turned up once. The V call is TRBV2, the J call TRBJ2-6, with unresolved D. There are 16 residues in the CDR3. CDR1 and CDR2 from the germline V gene are SNHLY and FYNNEI. Trimming removed 1 base from V and 0 bases from J, with 7 bases in between. As DNA, the CDR3 is TGTGCCAGCAGTGAAGGGGCGGACTCTGGGGCCAACGTCCTGACTTTC. Encoded protein: CASSEGADSGANVLTF. Filled out from reference TRBV2 and TRBJ2-6, the complete variable domain reads EPEVTQTPSHQVTQMGQEVILRCVPISNHLYFYWYRQILGQKVEFLVSFYNNEISEKSEIFDDQFSVERPDGSNFTLKIRSTKLEDSAMYFCASSEGADSGANVLTFGAGSRLTVL.

The chain uses TRBV12-5 and TRBJ1-1, with unresolved D. The CDR3 runs 13 residues. Trimming cost V 6 bases and J 6 bases, with 14 bases left between them. Germline loops: CDR1 LGHNT, CDR2 FRNRAP. The CDR3 loop reads CASGQPRASEAFF. The CDR3 region has the DNA TGTGCTAGTGGCCAACCTAGGGCCTCTGAAGCTTTCTTT.

J is TRBJ2-7 and V is TRBV4-2, with 7 nucleotides matching TRBD1. Germline V gene sequence: CDR1 LGHNA, CDR2 YNFKEQ. Trimming removed 1 base from V and 4 bases from J; junction bases left unmatched: 10. This CDR3 has 16 residues. CDR3 sequence: CASSQGGGRERYEQYF. As DNA, the CDR3 is TGTGCCAGCAGCCAAGGAGGGGGCAGGGAGCGGTACGAGCAGTACTTC.

This clone was seen just once. This rearrangement joins TRBV15 to TRBJ1-2; the D is unclear. Trimming removed 0 bases from V and 3 bases from J, with 5 bases in between. Germline lookup yields CDR1 LNHNV and CDR2 YYDKDF (reference sequence). CDR3 length equals 13 residues. CDR3 DNA sequence: TGTGCCACCAGCAGAGATGTAGACTATGGCTACACCTTC. Amino acids: CATSRDVDYGYTF.

The chain joins TRBV7-9 to TRBJ2-7; D is uncertain. Germline V gene lookup returns CDR1 SEHNR and CDR2 FQNEAQ (reference sequence). V lost 2 bases to trimming and J lost 4 bases, with 9 bases between them. CDR3 length: 13 amino acids. DNA for the CDR3: TGTGCCAGCAGCTTAACCCCAATTTACGAGCAGTACTTC. Encoded protein: CASSLTPIYEQYF.